The 29 T cell receptor beta chains below come from one sample, sequenced in a study of T cells after yellow fever vaccination (dated by TCRdb to the late 2010s). The treatment or condition tag for this specimen amounts to: live attenuated yellow fever vaccine strain. The library was made by 5' RACE. For sequencing, an Illumina HiSeq 2500 was employed. The public reads were run again by TCRdb, first through fastp at Q25 and then through MiXCR, and only productive beta chains were kept. For every CDR3 protein sequence, its rows merge into one entry that carries the most common genes and DNA. This sample gives 300,000 to 450,000 distinct CDR3 sequences in total; approximately 6% of them show up just once. The ten largest clones add up to 15% of the sample. Material: PBMCs, obtained 5 days after the yellow fever booster vaccination. These receptors originate from a man aged 25 to 45 who received the YFV17D yellow fever vaccine.

This clonotype was counted between two and nine times. The chain combines TRBV7-2 with TRBJ2-1; TRBD1 matches at 7 bases. V was clipped by 5 bases and J by 0 bases; unmatched bases: 4. The V gene's germline CDR1 is SGHTA and CDR2 FQGNSA. There are 15 residues in the CDR3. Here the CDR3 reads CASSVGQSSYNEQFF. The DNA of the CDR3 is TGTGCCAGCAGCGTGGGACAGAGCTCCTACAATGAGCAGTTCTTC.

The rearrangement links TRBV5-6 to TRBJ2-7; tentatively, D is TRBD2 (6 bases). Germline-derived CDR1 and CDR2 are SGHDT and YYEEEE. V was cut by 5 bases and J by 3 bases, with 21 bases left in between. The CDR3 runs to 16 residues. The chain's CDR3 is CASSPNLRGDFYEQYF. The CDR3 DNA reads TGTGCCAGCAGTCCTAACCTAAGAGGGGACTTCTACGAGCAGTACTTC.

V usage is TRBV5-1 and J usage is TRBJ2-3, with D possibly being TRBD2 (7 bases). The germline V gene has CDR1 SGHRS and CDR2 YFSETQ. This CDR3 has 15 residues. Trimming shortened V by 4 bases and J by 6 bases, and 18 bases separated the two germline ends. DNA of the CDR3: TGCGCCAGCAGCCTTCCCGGGGGGCGCGGGGATACGCAGTATTTT. Encoded protein: CASSLPGGRGDTQYF.

This clonotype was observed many times. V is TRBV29-1 and J is TRBJ2-7; D perhaps matches TRBD2 (5 bases). In germline, CDR1 is SQVTM, CDR2 ANQGSEA. V was clipped by 5 bases and J by 5 bases, with 10 bases between them. This CDR3 comprises 11 residues. The CDR3 DNA is TGCAGCGTTAGCAGCGGTGACGAGCAGTACTTC. Translating gives CSVSSGDEQYF.

The rearrangement uses TRBV12-3 or TRBV12-4 and TRBJ2-4, with TRBD1 identical over 7 bases. J gave up 0 bases and V 5 bases, and 4 bases lay outside the gene matches. The CDR3 loop spans 15 amino acids. CDR3 DNA sequence: TGTGCCAGCAGTGAGACAGGGCTAGCCAAAAACATTCAGTACTTC. This encodes CASSETGLAKNIQYF.

On this clonotype: Sequence at one end of the junction differs from germline and may be a read error. The chain recombines TRBV3-1 with TRBJ2-7; 10 bases are a match to TRBD2. Germline CDR1 LGHDT, CDR2 YNNKEL (reference sequence). The CDR3 consists of 15 residues. This CDR3 reads CATSLGLAERYEQYF. The DNA for the CDR3 is TGTGCCACCAGCCTTGGACTAGCGGAGCGCTACGAGCAGTACTTC.

This clonotype was detected ten times or more. CDR3: CASSQGYVGLIPPFSYNEQFF. DNA for the CDR3: TGTGCCAGCAGCCAAGGCTACGTCGGGCTGATCCCCCCTTTTTCCTACAATGAGCAGTTCTTC. This rearrangement joins TRBV4-2 to TRBJ2-1, with unresolved D. Germline V CDR1 and CDR2: LGHNA, YNFKEQ. The CDR3 loop spans 21 amino acids. Trimming cost V 1 base and J 1 base, with 26 bases left between them.

Only a few counts were recorded for this clonotype. The chain is built from TRBV20-1 and TRBJ2-5; 7 bases map to TRBD2. The CDR3 loop spans 14 amino acids. Germline V gene sequence: CDR1 DFQATT, CDR2 SNEGSKA (reference sequence). Losses at the gene ends were 3 bases for V and 5 bases for J; bases not matched to a gene: 9. The CDR3 nucleotides are TGCAGTGCTAGGATCGGCGGGAGATTGGAGACCCAGTACTTC. Protein sequence: CSARIGGRLETQYF.

This clonotype was seen a handful of times. V gene TRBV12-3 or TRBV12-4 combines with J gene TRBJ2-2; 8 bases are a match to TRBD2. The CDR3 has 18 residues. The junction had 9 bases not matched to a gene; V was cut back by 1 base and J by 2 bases. The CDR3 sequence is CASSLDPAGDPNTGELFF. As DNA, the CDR3 is TGTGCCAGCAGTTTAGACCCAGCGGGAGACCCCAACACCGGGGAGCTGTTTTTT.

This clonotype has a handful of counts. The chain joins TRBV27 to TRBJ2-1, with 8 bases fitting TRBD2. Looked up from germline, CDR1 is MNHEY and CDR2 is SMNVEV (reference sequence). The V segment lost 5 bases and the J segment 3 bases; nucleotides outside the gene matches: 6. This CDR3 contains 15 residues. This CDR3 is CASSPREGFYNEQFF. CDR3 sequence (DNA): TGTGCCAGCAGTCCCCGGGAGGGGTTCTACAATGAGCAGTTCTTC.

This sequence joins TRBV7-8 and TRBJ2-2; no clear D gene. V was clipped by 1 base and J by 7 bases, with 7 bases between them. The CDR3 consists of 13 residues. Germline lookup yields CDR1 SGHVS and CDR2 FQNEAQ. The CDR3 DNA reads TGTGCCAGCAGCTTAGTAGGGATCGGGGAGCTGTTTTTT. This sequence encodes CASSLVGIGELFF.

This clonotype was counted ten times or more. The chain combines TRBV29-1 with TRBJ2-1, with TRBD2 matching over 9 bases. V lost 3 bases, J lost 12 bases, and 6 bases stayed unmatched. CDR1 is SQVTM and CDR2 is ANQGSEA in the germline V gene. The CDR3 loop spans 12 amino acids. The CDR3 bases are TGCAGCGTTGATCTTGGACTAGCGAGGCAGTTCTTC. This codes for CSVDLGLARQFF.

This clonotype was picked up a small number of times. V is TRBV5-5 and J is TRBJ2-7; D could derive from TRBD1 or TRBD2 (5 bases each). The CDR3 is 15 amino acids. Germline values: CDR1 SGHKS, CDR2 YYEKEE (reference sequence). With 0 bases removed from V and 2 bases from J, the gap between germline ends came to 12 bases. The CDR3 region is CASSLGGMGAYEQYF. CDR3 coding DNA: TGTGCCAGCAGCTTGGGGGGCATGGGAGCCTACGAGCAGTACTTC.

This clonotype appeared many times. This chain joins TRBV7-9 and TRBJ1-1, with 7 positions matching TRBD1. CDR3 size: 11 residues. J gave up 8 bases and V 5 bases, and 2 bases lay outside the gene matches. Germline-derived CDR1 and CDR2 are SEHNR and FQNEAQ (reference sequence). In DNA, the CDR3 is TGTGCCAGCAGCCTGACAGGGGAAGCTTTCTTT. Translating gives CASSLTGEAFF.

This chain uses TRBV5-5 with TRBJ2-7, with TRBD1 matching over 7 bases. With 4 bases clipped from V and 0 bases from J, the junction kept 10 bases outside the gene matches. This CDR3 has 16 amino acids. Germline lookup yields CDR1 SGHKS and CDR2 YYEKEE (reference sequence). Here the CDR3 reads CASSPQVRDSSYEQYF. The CDR3, as DNA: TGTGCCAGCAGCCCCCAAGTACGGGACAGCTCCTACGAGCAGTACTTC.

V is TRBV20-1 and J is TRBJ2-7, with 8 bases that match TRBD1. The CDR3 consists of 15 residues. V gave up 6 bases and J gave up 3 bases; unmatched junction bases: 13. Germline lookup yields CDR1 DFQATT and CDR2 SNEGSKA (reference sequence). CDR3 sequence (DNA): TGCAGTGCCCTAGATCCGGGGACAGGAGACTACGAGCAGTACTTC. Protein: CSALDPGTGDYEQYF.

This clonotype has at least ten counts. The chain combines TRBV29-1 with TRBJ1-1, with D maybe TRBD1 (5 bases). The CDR3 length is 12 residues. Looked up from germline, CDR1 is SQVTM and CDR2 is ANQGSEA. The ends were cut back, 6 bases at V and 3 bases at J, with 11 bases in the middle. The CDR3 bases are TGCAGCGTCTCACAGGTGGACACTGAAGCTTTCTTT. Amino acid sequence: CSVSQVDTEAFF.

This clonotype was seen many times. V usage is TRBV6-6 and J usage is TRBJ2-1; no reliable D call. Germline V gene lookup returns CDR1 MNHNY and CDR2 SVGAGI (reference sequence). Trimming left V 5 bases short and J 11 bases short, with 16 bases between. The CDR3 loop spans 13 amino acids. For the CDR3, the DNA is TGTGCCAGCAGTCAGATTCCGGGTGAGCAGCAGTTCTTC. It encodes CASSQIPGEQQFF.

This clonotype was detected many times. This sequence joins TRBV12-3 or TRBV12-4 and TRBJ1-2; possibly TRBD1 for D (6 bases). CDR3 size: 13 residues. V was cut by 6 bases and J by 8 bases, with 16 bases left in between. The DNA of the CDR3 is TGTGCCAGCAGCCTCGAACAGGGAGGAGGCTACACCTTC. This encodes CASSLEQGGGYTF.

The chain carries TRBV29-1 and TRBJ2-7; 8 bases fit TRBD2. This CDR3 is 14 amino acids long. The V segment lost 6 bases and the J segment 4 bases; nucleotides outside the gene matches: 11. Per germline, CDR1 SQVTM and CDR2 ANQGSEA. The chain's CDR3 is CSVYTGTRGYEQYF. The CDR3 coding sequence is TGCAGCGTCTACACCGGGACTAGAGGATACGAGCAGTACTTC.

This clonotype turned up a few times. This rearrangement joins TRBV12-3 or TRBV12-4 to TRBJ2-3; 12 nucleotides align to TRBD2. There are 20 residues in the CDR3. V shed 4 bases and J 6 bases; nucleotides not matched to a gene: 20. The CDR3 reads CASSSPRKTRLAGVGDTQYF. The CDR3 DNA reads TGTGCCAGCAGTTCCCCCCGAAAAACCCGACTAGCGGGAGTAGGGGATACGCAGTATTTT.

This chain joins TRBV12-5 and TRBJ2-7; D gene uncertain. Trimming removed 0 bases at V and 7 bases at J, with 7 bases between. The CDR3 is 12 amino acids. Per germline, CDR1 LGHNT and CDR2 FRNRAP. CDR3 protein: CASGLVPKEQYF. The CDR3 DNA sequence: TGTGCTAGTGGTTTGGTACCTAAGGAGCAGTACTTC.

The chain couples TRBV20-1 to TRBJ2-7; D gene ambiguous. V lost 8 bases and J 2 bases, leaving 10 bases between the germline ends. Germline CDR1 reads DFQATT; CDR2 reads SNEGSKA (reference sequence). This CDR3 is built from 11 residues. The CDR3 loop is CSWLLTYEQYF. The CDR3 DNA reads as TGCAGTTGGTTACTGACCTACGAGCAGTACTTC.

This clonotype appeared many times. The rearrangement links TRBV10-3 to TRBJ2-5, with 8 bases lining up with TRBD1. The germline gives CDR1 ENHRY, CDR2 SYGVKD. The V and J ends lost 6 bases and 5 bases, in that order; junction bases with no gene match: 11. There are 15 residues in the CDR3. The CDR3, as DNA: TGTGCCATCAGGGGAGGACAGGGCCCCATCGAGACCCAGTACTTC. This codes for CAIRGGQGPIETQYF.

Ten or more counts support this clonotype. The chain uses TRBV7-9 and TRBJ2-5; D tentatively fits TRBD1 or TRBD2 (5 bases each). The V gene lost 4 bases and the J gene lost 5 bases, with 11 bases spanning the gap. In germline, CDR1 is SEHNR, CDR2 FQNEAQ (reference sequence). The CDR3 loop spans 13 amino acids. In DNA form, the CDR3 reads TGTGCCAGCAGCTGGCAGGGACCCGAGACCCAGTACTTC. Its translation: CASSWQGPETQYF.

This clonotype came up many times. The genes are TRBV6-2 or TRBV6-3 and TRBJ2-1; the match to TRBD2 covers 13 bases. CDR1 MNHEY and CDR2 SVGEGT come from the germline V gene. The J segment lost 6 bases and the V segment lost 6 bases, leaving 8 bases of the junction unmatched. The CDR3 spans 16 residues. The CDR3 DNA sequence: TGTGCCAGCAGACCGGCCGGGACTAGCGGGGCCAATGAGCAGTTCTTC. This gives the protein CASRPAGTSGANEQFF.

This chain links TRBV29-1 with TRBJ2-3, with a tentative D call TRBD2 (5 bases). V was pared by 3 bases and J by 1 base, with 11 bases between. Germline V lookup: CDR1 SQVTM, CDR2 ANQGSEA. This CDR3 comprises 14 residues. The chain's CDR3 is CSVDKRSRTDTQYF. The CDR3 nucleotides are TGCAGCGTTGATAAGCGGAGTCGCACAGATACGCAGTATTTT.

This clonotype was observed many times. The chain couples TRBV20-1 to TRBJ2-7, with 12 bases aligning to TRBD2. The CDR3 contains 14 residues. Germline CDR1 is DFQATT and CDR2 is SNEGSKA (reference sequence). V trimming: 5 bases; J trimming: 6 bases; junction bases outside the gene matches: 8. The CDR3: CSAGGTSGLPEQYF. The CDR3 bases are TGCAGTGCTGGGGGGACTAGCGGGCTTCCCGAGCAGTACTTC.

The rearrangement uses TRBV3-1 and TRBJ1-5; possible D gene TRBD1, 6 bases. The CDR3 consists of 15 residues. Germline-derived CDR1 and CDR2 are LGHDT and YNNKEL (reference sequence). V was shortened by 11 bases and J by 4 bases, with 21 bases between the two germline ends. As DNA, the CDR3 is TGTGCCTGCTGCCCTGCTGGGGGCTTAAATCAGCCCCAGCATTTT. Encoded protein: CACCPAGGLNQPQHF.